Listed below are T cell receptor beta chains from one sample, sequenced in a study of T cell responses to AZD1222 COVID-19 vaccine. Sequencing used immunoSEQ multiplex PCR; TCRdb keeps in-frame clones, though not all of them. Of fewer than 130,000 clones listed, about 85% are singletons. The sample was peripheral blood, taken on day 0 of AZD1222 vaccination. Every receptor here comes from an adult in good health. Both conserved end residues are part of each CDR3. Each record gives: CDR3 protein, CDR3 DNA, V gene, J gene, clone size, D gene. A D gene is named only where the DNA matches it firmly. Size is stated for part of the rows, as once, few or many counts, or as a class when the clone is expanded.

CASSLAGTTSYNEQFF	TGCGCCAGCAGCTTGGCCGGGACCACCTCCTACAATGAGCAGTTCTTC	TRBV5-1	TRBJ2-1	NA	NA
CASSGTGGGQPQHF	TGTGCCAGTAGCGGGACAGGGGGCGGTCAGCCCCAGCATTTT	TRBV19	TRBJ1-5	few	TRBD1
CASSPRDRDPNTIYF	TGCGCCAGCAGCCCCAGGGACAGGGACCCCAACACCATATATTTT	TRBV5-1	TRBJ1-3	NA	TRBD1
CANRTSRVGEQFF	TGTGCCAATAGGACTAGTCGGGTGGGGGAGCAGTTCTTC	TRBV28	TRBJ2-1	NA	TRBD2
CASTTTRGGRAFF	TGTGCCAGCACAACGACACGTGGGGGCAGAGCTTTCTTT	TRBV11-2	TRBJ1-1	NA	NA
CASRTTGTNQPQHF	TGTGCCAGCAGGACAACAGGGACGAATCAGCCCCAGCATTTT	TRBV28	TRBJ1-5	few	NA
CASSDRDRGPYGYTF	TGTGCCAGCAGTGACAGGGACAGGGGGCCTTATGGCTACACCTTC	TRBV25-1	TRBJ1-2	NA	TRBD1
CASSPVGQGSGETQYF	TGTGCCAGCTCACCAGTGGGACAGGGGTCAGGGGAGACCCAGTACTTC	TRBV18	TRBJ2-5	once	TRBD1
CASSGTAYEQYF	TGTGCCAGCAGTGGGACAGCCTACGAGCAGTACTTC	TRBV7-9	TRBJ2-7	NA	TRBD1
CASSPRNSGVPQYF	TGTGCCAGCAGCCCCCGGAATAGCGGAGTGCCACAGTATTTT	TRBV7-9	TRBJ2-3	NA	NA
CSVDLPHVWPTDTQYF	TGCAGCGTTGACCTACCGCACGTTTGGCCCACAGATACGCAGTATTTT	TRBV29-1	TRBJ2-3	few	NA
CASSYPSYEETEAFF	TGTGCCAGCAGTTACCCCTCCTACGAGGAAACTGAAGCTTTCTTT	TRBV6-2/TRBV6-3	TRBJ1-1	NA	NA
CASSLEPAYSGNTIYF	TGCGCCAGCAGCTTGGAGCCGGCCTACTCTGGAAACACCATATATTTT	TRBV5-1	TRBJ1-3	NA	NA
CASSSPGLAGYEQYF	TGTGCCAGCAGTTCTCCGGGACTAGCGGGCTACGAGCAGTACTTC	TRBV6-5	TRBJ2-7	NA	TRBD2
CASSSGTGAEAFF	TGTGCCAGCAGCTCCGGGACAGGGGCTGAAGCTTTCTTT	TRBV7-3	TRBJ1-1	few	TRBD1
CASSLQDRSYGYTF	TGTGCCAGCAGTTTACAGGACAGAAGTTATGGCTACACCTTC	TRBV28	TRBJ1-2	NA	NA
CASSPAGPNQPQHF	TGTGCCAGCAGCCCCGCGGGGCCCAATCAGCCCCAGCATTTT	TRBV5-4	TRBJ1-5	NA	NA
CASSSTERPANYGYTF	TGTGCCAGCAGCTCTACCGAAAGACCAGCTAACTATGGCTACACCTTC	TRBV27	TRBJ1-2	NA	NA
CASTRGSSYNEQFF	TGTGCCAGCACGAGGGGGAGCTCCTACAATGAGCAGTTCTTC	TRBV27	TRBJ2-1	few	NA
CASISKGGQRYGYTF	TGTGCCAGCATCTCCAAGGGGGGCCAGAGATATGGCTACACCTTC	TRBV28	TRBJ1-2	NA	NA
CAQGDRGVWPPTNEKLFF	TGTGCCCAGGGTGACAGGGGGGTATGGCCACCAACTAATGAAAAACTGTTTTTT	TRBV19	TRBJ1-4	NA	TRBD1
CASSGDTGTDTQYF	TGTGCCAGCAGCGGGGACACTGGCACAGATACGCAGTATTTT	TRBV7-2	TRBJ2-3	once	NA
CASSLGQGNQPQHF	TGTGCCAGCAGTCTCGGACAGGGCAATCAGCCCCAGCATTTT	TRBV28	TRBJ1-5	NA	TRBD1
CASSFRTGGQETQYF	TGCGCCAGCAGCTTTAGGACAGGGGGCCAAGAGACCCAGTACTTC	TRBV5-1	TRBJ2-5	NA	TRBD1
CASSEQAVETYEQYF	TGTGCCAGCAGTGAACAGGCTGTTGAAACCTACGAGCAGTACTTC	TRBV2	TRBJ2-7	NA	NA
CASSLGGSDGYTF	TGTGCCAGCAGTTTAGGGGGGTCGGATGGCTACACCTTC	TRBV12-3/TRBV12-4	TRBJ1-2	once	NA
CASSESRTGDFRYTF	TGTGCCAGCAGTGAATCGAGGACAGGGGATTTTCGCTACACCTTC	TRBV25-1	TRBJ1-2	NA	TRBD1
CASSHSSPISGRPSYEQYF	TGCGCCAGCAGCCACTCGTCCCCGATTAGCGGGAGGCCCTCCTACGAGCAGTACTTC	TRBV4-1	TRBJ2-7	NA	TRBD2
CASSLERAGNTIYF	TGTGCCAGCAGCTTAGAAAGGGCTGGAAACACCATATATTTT	TRBV7-2	TRBJ1-3	NA	NA
CARTPDTEAFF	TGTGCCAGAACCCCGGACACTGAAGCTTTCTTT	TRBV2	TRBJ1-1	few	NA
CSVESAGTAYEQYF	TGCAGCGTTGAATCTGCGGGGACCGCCTACGAGCAGTACTTC	TRBV29-1	TRBJ2-7	NA	NA
CASSEEGASNQPQHF	TGTGCCAGCAGTGAAGAGGGGGCAAGCAATCAGCCCCAGCATTTT	TRBV2	TRBJ1-5	NA	TRBD1
CASSYSSTGGASQPQHF	TGTGCCAGCAGTTACTCCTCAACAGGGGGCGCGTCTCAGCCCCAGCATTTT	TRBV6-2/TRBV6-3	TRBJ1-5	NA	TRBD1
CASSYSGAGSYEQYF	TGTGCCAGCAGTTACTCCGGGGCGGGCTCCTACGAGCAGTACTTC	TRBV6-5	TRBJ2-7	NA	NA
CASSQGVRHNEQFF	TGTGCCAGCAGCCAAGGGGTGCGCCACAATGAGCAGTTCTTC	TRBV3-1/TRBV3-2	TRBJ2-1	NA	NA
CASSLAWGVKNIQYF	TGTGCCAGCAGCTTAGCGTGGGGAGTCAAAAACATTCAGTACTTC	TRBV7-2	TRBJ2-4	NA	NA
CASSLSGLAILEQYF	TGTGCCAGCAGCTTGTCTGGACTAGCGATCTTGGAGCAGTACTTC	TRBV6-5	TRBJ2-7	NA	TRBD2
CASKVDQGGGYTF	TGTGCCAGCAAGGTGGATCAGGGAGGTGGCTACACCTTC	TRBV11-2	TRBJ1-2	NA	NA
CASSLGPYNRPQHF	TGCGCCAGCAGCTTGGGGCCATATAATCGGCCCCAGCATTTT	TRBV5-1	TRBJ1-5	NA	NA
CASSPFQTEGGSYEQYF	TGTGCCAGCTCACCTTTCCAGACAGAGGGGGGGTCCTACGAGCAGTACTTC	TRBV18	TRBJ2-7	NA	NA
CARRTGANEKLFF	TGTGCCAGAAGGACGGGGGCTAATGAAAAACTGTTTTTT	TRBV5-3	TRBJ1-4	NA	NA
CASSQDLTGGRRGQYF	TGCGCCAGCAGCCAAGATCTGACAGGGGGGCGACGCGGGCAGTACTTC	TRBV4-1	TRBJ2-7	once	TRBD1
CATSESGANYGYTF	TGTGCCACCAGTGAGTCGGGGGCTAACTATGGCTACACCTTC	TRBV24-1	TRBJ1-2	NA	NA
CASNIRDSQETQYF	TGTGCCAGCAATATCCGGGACAGCCAAGAGACCCAGTACTTC	TRBV25-1	TRBJ2-5	NA	TRBD1
CASTKPTGGVEKLFF	TGTGCCAGCACGAAACCGACAGGGGGAGTTGAAAAACTGTTTTTT	TRBV28	TRBJ1-4	NA	TRBD1
CAWKGQRSSYEQYF	TGTGCCTGGAAGGGACAGAGGAGCTCCTACGAGCAGTACTTC	TRBV30	TRBJ2-7	NA	TRBD1
CASSRDSSGNTIYF	TGTGCCAGTAGTAGGGACAGCTCTGGAAACACCATATATTTT	TRBV19	TRBJ1-3	NA	TRBD1
CASRQAGRNYGYTF	TGTGCCAGCAGGCAGGCAGGGAGGAACTATGGCTACACCTTC	TRBV27	TRBJ1-2	NA	NA
CATSDFRQGAYEQYF	TGTGCCACCAGTGATTTTCGACAGGGGGCTTACGAGCAGTACTTC	TRBV24-1	TRBJ2-7	NA	TRBD1
CASSYDRDHQPQHF	TGTGCCAGCAGTTACGACAGGGACCATCAGCCCCAGCATTTT	TRBV6-5	TRBJ1-5	NA	TRBD1